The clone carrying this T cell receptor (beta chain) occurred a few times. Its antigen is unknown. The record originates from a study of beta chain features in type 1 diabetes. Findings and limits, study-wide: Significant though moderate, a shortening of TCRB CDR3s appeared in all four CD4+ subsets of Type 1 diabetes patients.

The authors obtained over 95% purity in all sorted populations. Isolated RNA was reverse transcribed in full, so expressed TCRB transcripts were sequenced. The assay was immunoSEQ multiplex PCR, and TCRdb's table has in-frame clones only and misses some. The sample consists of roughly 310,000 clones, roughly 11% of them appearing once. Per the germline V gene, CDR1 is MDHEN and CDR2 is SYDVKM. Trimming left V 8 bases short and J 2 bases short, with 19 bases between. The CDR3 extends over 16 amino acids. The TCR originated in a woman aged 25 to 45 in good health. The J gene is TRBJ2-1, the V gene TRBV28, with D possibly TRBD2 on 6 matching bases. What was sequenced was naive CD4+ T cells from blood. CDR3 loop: CASEAVPGLTYNEQFF. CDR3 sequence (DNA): TGTGCCAGCGAAGCGGTTCCGGGACTGACCTACAATGAGCAGTTCTTC.